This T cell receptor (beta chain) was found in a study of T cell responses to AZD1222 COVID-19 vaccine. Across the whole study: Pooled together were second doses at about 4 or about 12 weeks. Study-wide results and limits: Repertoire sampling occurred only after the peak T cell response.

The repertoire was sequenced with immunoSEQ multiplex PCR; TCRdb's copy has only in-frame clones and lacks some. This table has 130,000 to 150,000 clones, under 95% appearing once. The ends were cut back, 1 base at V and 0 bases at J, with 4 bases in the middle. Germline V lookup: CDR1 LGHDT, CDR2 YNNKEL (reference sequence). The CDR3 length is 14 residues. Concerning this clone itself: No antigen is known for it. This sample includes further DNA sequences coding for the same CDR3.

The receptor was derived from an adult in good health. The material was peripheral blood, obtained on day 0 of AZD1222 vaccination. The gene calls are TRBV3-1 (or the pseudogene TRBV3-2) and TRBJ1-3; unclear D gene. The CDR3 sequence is CASSQVPSGNTIYF. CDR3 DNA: TGTGCCAGCAGCCAAGTCCCCTCTGGAAACACCATATATTTT.